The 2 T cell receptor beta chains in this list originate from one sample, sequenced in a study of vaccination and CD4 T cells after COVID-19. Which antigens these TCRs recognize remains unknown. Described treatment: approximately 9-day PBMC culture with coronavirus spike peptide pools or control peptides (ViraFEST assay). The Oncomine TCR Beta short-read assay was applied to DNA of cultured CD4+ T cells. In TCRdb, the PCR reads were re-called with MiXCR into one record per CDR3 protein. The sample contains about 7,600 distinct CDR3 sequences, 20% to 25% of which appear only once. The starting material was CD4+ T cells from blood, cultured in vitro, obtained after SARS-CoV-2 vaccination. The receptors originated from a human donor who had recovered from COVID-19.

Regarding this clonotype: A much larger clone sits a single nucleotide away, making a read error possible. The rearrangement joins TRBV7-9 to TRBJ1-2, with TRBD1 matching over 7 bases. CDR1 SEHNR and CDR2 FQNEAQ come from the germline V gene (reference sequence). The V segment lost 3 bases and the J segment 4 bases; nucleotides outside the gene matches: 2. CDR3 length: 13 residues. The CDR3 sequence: CASSLGQSYGYTF. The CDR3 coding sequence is TGTGCCAGCAGCTTGGGACAGAGCTATGGCTACACCTTC. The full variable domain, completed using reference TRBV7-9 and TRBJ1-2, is DTGVSQNPRHKITKRGQNVTFRCDPISEHNRLYWYRQTLGQGPEFLTYFQNEAQLEKSRLLSDRFSAERPKGSFSTLEIQRTEQGDSAMYLCASSLGQSYGYTFGSGTRLTVV.

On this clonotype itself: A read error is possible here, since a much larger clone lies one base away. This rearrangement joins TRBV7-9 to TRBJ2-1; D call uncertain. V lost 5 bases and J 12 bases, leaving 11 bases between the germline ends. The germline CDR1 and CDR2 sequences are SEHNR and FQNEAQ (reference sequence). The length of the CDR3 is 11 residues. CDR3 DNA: TGTGCCAGCAGCCAGAACCATGGGCAGTTCTTC. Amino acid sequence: CASSQNHGQFF.